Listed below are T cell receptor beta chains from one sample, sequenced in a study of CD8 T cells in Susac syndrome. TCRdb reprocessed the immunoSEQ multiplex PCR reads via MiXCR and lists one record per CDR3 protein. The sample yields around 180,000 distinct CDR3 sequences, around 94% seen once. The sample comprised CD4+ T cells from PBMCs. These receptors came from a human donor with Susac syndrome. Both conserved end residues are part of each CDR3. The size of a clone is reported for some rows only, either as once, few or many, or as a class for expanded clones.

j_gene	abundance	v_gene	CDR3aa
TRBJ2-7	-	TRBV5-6	CASSRTGSYEQYF
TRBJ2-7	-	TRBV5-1	CASSRGWQDVPYEQYF
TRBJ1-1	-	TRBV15	CATSRDGAKNTEAFF
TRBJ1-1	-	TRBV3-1	CASSQAAKTEAFF
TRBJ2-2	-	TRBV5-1	CASSLGAGNTGELFF
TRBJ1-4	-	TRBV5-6	CASSFTAGPNEKLFF
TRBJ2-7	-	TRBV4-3	CASSQGHGSYEQYF
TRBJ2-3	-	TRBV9	CASSARRDTQYF
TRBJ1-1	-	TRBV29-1	CSVEGGTEAFF
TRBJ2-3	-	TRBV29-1	CSVATGTDTQYF
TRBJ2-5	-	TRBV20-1	CSAGRGLGAGETQYF
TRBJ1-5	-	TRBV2	CASSEGQGRQPQHF
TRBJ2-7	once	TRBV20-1	CSARRSTGNEQYF
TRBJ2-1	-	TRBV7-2	CASSRLTPEQFF
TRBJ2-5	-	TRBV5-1	CASSTDSFTGQETQYF
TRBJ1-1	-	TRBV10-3	CAISRDSQNTEAFF
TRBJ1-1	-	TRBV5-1	CASSLAGDPSTEAFF
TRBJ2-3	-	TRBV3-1	CASSRDYTQYF
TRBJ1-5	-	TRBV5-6	CASSLGGIGGQPQHF
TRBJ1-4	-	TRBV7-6	CASSLAGQTNEKLFF
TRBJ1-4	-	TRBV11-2	CASSSGFNEKLFF
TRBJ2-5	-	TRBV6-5	CASKGKGETQYF
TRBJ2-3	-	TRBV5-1	CASHYGAVSTDTQYF
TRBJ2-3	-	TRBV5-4	CASSSSKGLAGARDTQYF
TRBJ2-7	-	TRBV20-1	CSASRSGSLYEQYF
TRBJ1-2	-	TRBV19	CASTHSHYGYTF
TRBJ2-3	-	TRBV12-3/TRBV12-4	CASSPLKGLAGPDTQYF
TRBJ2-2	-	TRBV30	CAGIPGSRGTGELFF
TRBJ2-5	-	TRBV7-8	CASSLGSGGETQYF
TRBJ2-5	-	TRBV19	CASSPRTSVRQETQYF
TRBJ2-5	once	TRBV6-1	CASSSGLAGALGKTQYF
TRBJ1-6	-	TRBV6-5	CASSWQGGGNSPLHF
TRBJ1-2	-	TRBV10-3	CAIKRGNYGYTF
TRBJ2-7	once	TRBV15	CATSRGRANHYEQYF
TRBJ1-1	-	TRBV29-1	CSVGTWNTEAFF
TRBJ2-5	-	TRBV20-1	CSARDGEAQYF
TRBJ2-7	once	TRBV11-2	CASSFSGVEQYF
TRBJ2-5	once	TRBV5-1	CASSWTVIQETQYF
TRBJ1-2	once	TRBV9	CASSEKRTWTGPTGYTF
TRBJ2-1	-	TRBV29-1	CSALGGMDSYNEQFF
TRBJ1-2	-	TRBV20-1	CSAVRDRGRGGYTF